The clone carrying this T cell receptor (beta chain) has at least ten counts. The sample comes from a study of T-cell reconstitution after alpha-beta-depleted transplantation in children. As it was prepared, the TCRbeta library received unique molecular identifiers. TCRdb redid the calling of the PCR reads with MiXCR, one entry per CDR3 protein. The sample has about 490,000 distinct CDR3 sequences, more than 9% seen once; the top ten hold roughly 2.1%. This CDR3 is built from 12 residues. Trimming removed 4 bases from V and 8 bases from J, with 9 bases in between. Per germline, CDR1 SGHTA and CDR2 FQGNSA.

This clonotype originated in a child younger than 10 with inherited bone marrow failure, due to receive a stem cell transplant. The J gene is TRBJ2-1, the V gene TRBV7-2; D is uncertain. Sequences were derived from PBMCs, sampled before TCRalphabeta/CD19-depleted stem cell transplant. CDR3 DNA sequence: TGTGCCAGCAGCTCGCCAGCCCATGAGCAGTTCTTC. This translates into CASSSPAHEQFF.